The following is a T cell receptor beta chain sequence with its context. V was pared by 4 bases and J by 4 bases, with 5 bases of the junction left unmatched. The V gene's germline CDR1 is KGHDR and CDR2 SFDVKD. The CDR3 contains 15 residues. This sample was included in a study of blood T cell repertoires in COVID-19. As for the study in general: The study drew acute and convalescent COVID-19 samples from the United States, Italy and Spain. T cells, B-cell-depleted T cells, or PBMCs supplied cDNA or gDNA.

How the authors handled the data: The authors estimated nucleated cell counts from reference gene primer amplification. Libraries were prepared by immunoSEQ multiplex PCR; TCRdb keeps only in-frame clonotypes and omits some of them. That table gives V, J and clone size, and the DNA gave D and trimming. The sample includes 200,000 to 250,000 clones, under 90% of them seen just once. The sample consisted of peripheral blood. The chain couples TRBV24-1 to TRBJ2-2, with 7 bases fitting TRBD2. The source of this sequence is a woman older than 75 with acute or convalescent COVID-19. CDR3 in amino acids: CATSDPGGGTGELFF. CDR3 DNA sequence: TGTGCCACCAGTGACCCTGGGGGGGGCACCGGGGAGCTGTTTTTT.